These 25 T cell receptor beta chains came from one sample sequenced in a study of blood T cell repertoires in COVID-19. This table comes from immunoSEQ multiplex PCR, and its TCRdb copy is limited to in-frame clones, with some not included. Among 250,000 or so clones listed, approximately 90% were seen once. Sequenced: PBMCs or T cells enriched from blood (not recorded which). The receptor source for this set is a young woman with acute COVID-19.

This clone was seen more than once but under ten times. The chain links TRBV28 to TRBJ2-7; 9 nucleotides line up with TRBD1. Germline CDR1 MDHEN, CDR2 SYDVKM. V trimming: 8 bases; J trimming: 3 bases; junction bases outside the gene matches: 8. The CDR3 length is 14 residues. CDR3 DNA sequence: TGTGCCAGCGGCTGGACAGGGGTCGACTACGAGCAGTACTTC. Translation gives CASGWTGVDYEQYF.

The chain joins TRBV10-1 to TRBJ2-1, with 11 bases fitting TRBD2. V gave up 5 bases and J gave up 6 bases; unmatched junction bases: 6. CDR3 length: 15 residues. Germline CDR1 is WNHNN and CDR2 is SYGVQD (reference sequence). The CDR3 nucleotides read TGCGCCAGCAGTCCAGGGACTAGCGGAGCCAATGAGCAGTTCTTC. This translates into CASSPGTSGANEQFF.

V gene TRBV27 combines with J gene TRBJ2-1; 7 bases align to TRBD2. Germline lookup yields CDR1 MNHEY and CDR2 SMNVEV (reference sequence). The V gene end was trimmed by 1 base and the J gene end by 2 bases; junction bases not matched to a gene: 8. This CDR3 has 17 residues. The CDR3 reads CASSLWGGLATYNEQFF. The DNA of the CDR3 is TGTGCCAGCAGTTTATGGGGAGGGCTAGCTACCTACAATGAGCAGTTCTTC.

The J gene is TRBJ2-1, the V gene TRBV19, with TRBD2 identical over 13 bases. After removal of 6 bases from V and 8 bases from J, the junction contained 16 bases not matched to a gene. Germline V gene data show CDR1 as LNHDA and CDR2 as SQIVND (reference sequence). The CDR3 extends over 18 amino acids. CDR3 region: CASRSKGLAGRYGDEQFF. The CDR3 bases are TGTGCCAGTAGATCAAAGGGACTAGCGGGACGTTACGGGGATGAGCAGTTCTTC.

The chain has TRBV6-1 and TRBJ2-5, with no clear D. The V gene's germline CDR1 is MNHNS and CDR2 SASEGT. The ends were cut back, 4 bases at V and 1 base at J, with 10 bases in the middle. This CDR3 has 14 amino acids. CDR3 sequence reads: CASSVAQTQETQYF. DNA of the CDR3: TGTGCCAGCAGTGTAGCACAGACCCAAGAGACCCAGTACTTC.

The chain combines TRBV4-2 with TRBJ1-4, with 10 bases identical to TRBD1. Germline CDR1 reads LGHNA; CDR2 reads YNFKEQ. The trim removed 1 base at V and 4 bases at J, leaving 3 bases unmatched. This CDR3 is built from 16 residues. CDR3 region: CASSQVGTGDNEKLFF. The CDR3 DNA reads as TGTGCCAGCAGCCAAGTTGGGACAGGGGATAATGAAAAACTGTTTTTT.

The gene calls are TRBV3-1 (or the pseudogene TRBV3-2) and TRBJ2-5, with TRBD2 matching over 8 bases. The CDR3 runs to 16 residues. Losses at the gene ends were 1 base for V and 5 bases for J; bases not matched to a gene: 9. CDR1 and CDR2 from the germline V gene are LGHDT and YNNKEL (reference sequence). DNA of the CDR3: TGTGCCAGCAGCCAAGGTCCAGCGGGAGAGGGCGAGACCCAGTACTTC. It encodes CASSQGPAGEGETQYF.

The chain joins TRBV24-1 to TRBJ1-5; D not resolved. The germline V and J ends were trimmed by 5 bases and 2 bases, with 3 bases remaining between them. The CDR3 loop spans 12 amino acids. Per germline, CDR1 KGHDR and CDR2 SFDVKD. CDR3 bases: TGTGCCACCAGTGCCGGCAATCAGCCCCAGCATTTT. The encoded protein is CATSAGNQPQHF.

On this clone itself: The sample contains more than one DNA sequence encoding this CDR3. The chain carries TRBV18 and TRBJ2-5, with D perhaps TRBD2 (5 bases). The CDR3 sequence is 16 residues long. V was trimmed by 0 bases and J by 1 base, leaving 12 bases between them. The germline gives CDR1 KGHSH, CDR2 LQKENI. The CDR3 DNA reads TGTGCCAGCTCACCACCGGGATTGGCGGGCCAAGAGACCCAGTACTTC. Amino acid sequence: CASSPPGLAGQETQYF. Variable domain in full (rest from reference TRBV18 and TRBJ2-5): NAGVMQNPRHLVRRRGQEARLRCSPMKGHSHVYWYRQLPEEGLKFMVYLQKENIIDESGMPKERFSAEFPKEGPSILRIQQVVRGDSAAYFCASSPPGLAGQETQYFGPGTRLLVL.

This rearrangement joins TRBV10-2 to TRBJ2-1; 9 nucleotides agree with TRBD2. With V trimmed by 0 bases and J by 3 bases, 0 bases remained unmatched. This CDR3 spans 15 amino acids. The germline CDR1 and CDR2 sequences are WSHSY and SAAADI. CDR3 residues: CASSESTSGYNEQFF. DNA of the CDR3: TGCGCCAGCAGTGAGTCGACTAGCGGCTACAATGAGCAGTTCTTC.

This clone was seen only a few times. At the DNA level, this CDR3 is encoded by other sequences in the same sample as well. The chain combines TRBV19 with TRBJ1-1; D call uncertain. Germline CDR1 LNHDA, CDR2 SQIVND (reference sequence). The length of the CDR3 is 13 residues. V lost 2 bases, J lost 1 base, and 5 bases lay in between. The CDR3 DNA follows: TGTGCCAGTAGTATACGGGAGAACACTGAAGCTTTCTTT. This gives the protein CASSIRENTEAFF.

The V and J genes are TRBV19 and TRBJ1-5; 8 nucleotides agree with TRBD1. The CDR3 totals 17 residues. Germline trimming cut 4 bases from V and 2 bases from J; bases unmatched to any gene: 10. Germline CDR1 LNHDA, CDR2 SQIVND (reference sequence). CDR3 protein: CASSRIGQGRGNQPQHF. Written as DNA, the CDR3 is TGTGCCAGTAGTAGAATAGGACAGGGCCGTGGCAATCAGCCCCAGCATTTT.

For the CDR3, the DNA is TGTGCCACCGCTGACGGGGGGGGCAACGAGCAGTACTTC. It codes for CATADGGGNEQYF. This chain uses TRBV24-1 with TRBJ2-7; 8 positions agree with TRBD2. Germline V CDR1 and CDR2: KGHDR, SFDVKD. The length of the CDR3 is 13 residues. V gave up 9 bases and J gave up 5 bases; unmatched junction bases: 8.

This chain links TRBV5-6 with TRBJ1-1; 10 bases agree with TRBD1. The J segment lost 4 bases and the V segment lost 3 bases, leaving 6 bases of the junction unmatched. The CDR3 loop spans 15 amino acids. Germline lookup yields CDR1 SGHDT and CDR2 YYEEEE. The CDR3 nucleotides read TGTGCCAGCAGCTGGTTGACAGGGGGCTTCACTGAAGCTTTCTTT. This sequence encodes CASSWLTGGFTEAFF.

The chain joins TRBV28 to TRBJ2-7, with D possibly TRBD2 on 5 matching bases. Germline CDR1 and CDR2: MDHEN and SYDVKM. V was cut by 2 bases and J by 0 bases, with 11 bases left in between. The length of the CDR3 is 15 residues. The CDR3 here is CASSLTTTSSYEQYF. CDR3 sequence (DNA): TGTGCCAGCAGTTTAACCACCACTAGCTCCTACGAGCAGTACTTC.

V gene TRBV24-1 combines with J gene TRBJ1-4; possible D gene TRBD1, 5 bases. V was trimmed by 9 bases and J by 6 bases, leaving 10 bases between them. CDR1 is KGHDR and CDR2 is SFDVKD in the germline V gene. The CDR3 is made up of 12 amino acids. The CDR3 sequence: CATAGVDEKLFF. As DNA, the CDR3 is TGTGCCACCGCGGGGGTGGATGAAAAACTGTTTTTT.

This chain uses TRBV24-1 with TRBJ2-1; 7 nucleotides line up with TRBD2. Germline V gene lookup returns CDR1 KGHDR and CDR2 SFDVKD. V trimming: 1 base; J trimming: 7 bases; junction bases outside the gene matches: 12. The CDR3 is 17 amino acids. The CDR3 loop is CATSDFRLAEGYNEQFF. The CDR3 DNA reads TGTGCCACCAGTGATTTTAGGCTAGCGGAAGGGTATAATGAGCAGTTCTTC.

The genes are TRBV27 and TRBJ2-7; a weak D match, TRBD2 (6 bases). The CDR3 has 14 amino acids. Trimming removed 1 base at V and 3 bases at J, with 10 bases between. Germline V gives CDR1 MNHEY, CDR2 SMNVEV (reference sequence). CDR3 sequence: CASSLWGENYEQYF. For the CDR3, the DNA is TGTGCCAGCAGTTTATGGGGGGAGAACTACGAGCAGTACTTC.

This clone was seen a single time. V is TRBV7-9 and J is TRBJ2-2; D not resolved. Germline values: CDR1 SEHNR, CDR2 FQNEAQ (reference sequence). The V gene lost 7 bases and the J gene lost 0 bases, with 6 bases spanning the gap. The CDR3 contains 13 residues. CDR3 amino acids: CASTVTNTGELFF. The CDR3 nucleotides are TGTGCCAGCACCGTTACGAACACCGGGGAGCTGTTTTTT. The full variable domain, completed using reference TRBV7-9 and TRBJ2-2, is DTGVSQNPRHKITKRGQNVTFRCDPISEHNRLYWYRQTLGQGPEFLTYFQNEAQLEKSRLLSDRFSAERPKGSFSTLEIQRTEQGDSAMYLCASTVTNTGELFFGEGSRLTVL.

This chain uses TRBV29-1 with TRBJ2-2; 10 bases are a match to TRBD2. J lost 0 bases, V lost 7 bases, and 2 bases had no gene match. Per the germline V gene, CDR1 is SQVTM and CDR2 is ANQGSEA. This CDR3 spans 14 amino acids. The CDR3 bases are TGCAGCGCCGGACTAGCGGCGAACACCGGGGAGCTGTTTTTT. Translating it yields CSAGLAANTGELFF.

This chain connects TRBV6-5 to TRBJ1-2; TRBD1 matches 9 bases. The CDR3 covers 15 residues. Germline loops: CDR1 MNHEY, CDR2 SVGAGI. V lost 7 bases and J lost 7; bases outside the gene matches: 13. CDR3 protein: CASKARTGELLGYTF. The CDR3 coding sequence is TGTGCCAGCAAAGCTCGGACAGGGGAGCTTCTTGGCTACACCTTC.

J is TRBJ2-1 and V is TRBV30, with TRBD2 identical over 7 bases. V dropped 4 bases and J dropped 3; count of bases not matched to a gene: 9. CDR3 length: 15 residues. CDR1 is GTSNPN and CDR2 is SVGIG in the germline V gene (reference sequence). The CDR3 nucleotides read TGTGCCTGGACTGCGTTAGCGGGCCTCTACAATGAGCAGTTCTTC. This translates into CAWTALAGLYNEQFF.

The rearrangement uses TRBV6-4 and TRBJ2-7, with D tentatively TRBD2 (6 bases). The V gene's germline CDR1 is MRHNA and CDR2 SNTAGT. V dropped 7 bases and J dropped 12 bases, with 16 bases sitting between them. The CDR3 has 11 residues. Here the CDR3 DNA reads TGTGCCAGCATGCGTGAGCGGGTCGCGTACTTC. This sequence encodes CASMRERVAYF.

The chain carries TRBV5-4 and TRBJ2-1; 8 positions match TRBD2. Per the germline V gene, CDR1 is SGHNT and CDR2 is YYREEE (reference sequence). This CDR3 is built from 18 residues. Unmatched junction bases numbered 9, after V lost 1 base and J lost 0 bases. The CDR3: CASSLPKSGRVSYNEQFF. DNA of the CDR3: TGTGCCAGCAGCTTGCCCAAAAGCGGGAGAGTCTCCTACAATGAGCAGTTCTTC.

This sequence joins TRBV11-3 and TRBJ2-3; 11 bases fit TRBD2. The V and J ends lost 4 bases and 2 bases, in that order; junction bases with no gene match: 8. There are 17 residues in the CDR3. Germline-derived CDR1 and CDR2 are SGHNT and YENEEA. CDR3 residues: CASSSKTSGRTTDTQYF. The DNA for the CDR3 is TGTGCCAGCAGCTCAAAAACTAGCGGGAGAACCACAGATACGCAGTATTTT.